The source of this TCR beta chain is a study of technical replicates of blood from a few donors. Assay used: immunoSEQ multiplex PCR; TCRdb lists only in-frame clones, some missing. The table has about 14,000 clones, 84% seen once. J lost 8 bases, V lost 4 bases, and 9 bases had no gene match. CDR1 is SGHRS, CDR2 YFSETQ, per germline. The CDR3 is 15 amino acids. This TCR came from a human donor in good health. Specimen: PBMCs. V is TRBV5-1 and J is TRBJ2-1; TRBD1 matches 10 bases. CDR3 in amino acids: CASSDGGTGVYEQFF. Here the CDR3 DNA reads TGCGCCAGCAGCGATGGCGGGACAGGGGTGTATGAGCAGTTCTTC.